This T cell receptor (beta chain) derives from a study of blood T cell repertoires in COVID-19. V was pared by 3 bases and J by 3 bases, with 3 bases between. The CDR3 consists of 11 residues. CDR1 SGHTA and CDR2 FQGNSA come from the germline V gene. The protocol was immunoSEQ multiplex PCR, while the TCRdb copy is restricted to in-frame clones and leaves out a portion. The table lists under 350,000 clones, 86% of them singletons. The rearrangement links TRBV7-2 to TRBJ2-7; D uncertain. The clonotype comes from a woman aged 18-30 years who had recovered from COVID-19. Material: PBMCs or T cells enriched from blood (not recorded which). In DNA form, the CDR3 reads TGTGCCAGCAGCTTGTACTACGAGCAGTACTTC. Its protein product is CASSLYYEQYF.